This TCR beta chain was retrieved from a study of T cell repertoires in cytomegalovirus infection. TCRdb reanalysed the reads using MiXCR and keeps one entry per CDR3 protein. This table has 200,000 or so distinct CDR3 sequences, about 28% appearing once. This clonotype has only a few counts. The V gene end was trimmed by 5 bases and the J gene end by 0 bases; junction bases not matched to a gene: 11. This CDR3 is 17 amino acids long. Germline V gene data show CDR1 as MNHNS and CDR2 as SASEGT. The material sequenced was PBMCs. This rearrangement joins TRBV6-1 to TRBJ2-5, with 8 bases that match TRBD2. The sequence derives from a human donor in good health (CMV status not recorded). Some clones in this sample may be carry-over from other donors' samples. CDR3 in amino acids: CASSRRASGLNQETQYF. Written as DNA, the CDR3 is TGTGCCAGCAGTCGAAGGGCTAGCGGGTTGAACCAAGAGACCCAGTACTTC.